The source of this T cell receptor beta chain is a study of blood T cells in healthy people across ages (dated by TCRdb to the mid-2010s). Background on the whole study: In model experiments, roughly one uniquely barcoded TCR beta cDNA molecule per two T cells was captured by template switching. The study measured age-related changes in TCR beta repertoire diversity using deep sequencing normalized with unique cDNA molecular identifiers. The donors were divided into four age groups: young (average around 16 years), middle-aged (about 40), aged (approximately 62) and long-lived (roughly 82). The study analyzed two additional independent replicas of 1 million unique cDNA reads from the same blood draw for two donors, one aged 18 to 29 and one aged 80 or older.

Donors were 40 or so systemically healthy Caucasian individuals from Russia aged 6 to 90 years. Approximately 9.3 milliliters of peripheral blood were collected from each donor into EDTA-treated Vacutainer tubes. Ficoll-Paque density-gradient centrifugation was used to isolate PBMCs, with at least 7 million per sample. Total RNA was extracted from PBMCs with Trizol reagent, with at least 6 micrograms obtained per sample. The percentages of naive CD45RAhigh/CD27high T cells were determined by flow cytometry on a PBMC aliquot from every donor. The paper as a whole reports these results and caveats: As age increased, observed TCR beta diversity per million T cells dropped in a roughly linear way, and a significant reduction was already evident by age roughly 36. Because donor CMV infection status was unknown, age-related changes in expanded clonotypes were potentially confounded. Bulk unsorted PBMC profiling prevented conclusive comparison of naive and antigen-experienced compartments. Total diversity estimates from one million sequenced T cells were considered lower bounds and underestimates. Compared with the aged group, the long-lived group had more naive CD4+ T cells, fewer expanded clones and increased TCR diversity, a pattern suggesting age selection. The percentage of naive T cells measured by flow cytometry correlated strongly with observed TCR beta diversity.

From its cysteine to its phenylalanine, the CDR3 spans 14 amino acids. Here the CDR3 DNA is all that survives: 42 bases in frame from base 1. Per the germline V gene, MGHDK is the CDR1 and SYGVNS is the CDR2. Receptors were amplified or captured by 5' RACE. The sequencing machine was an Illumina HiSeq 2500. A second PCR of about 7 to 12 cycles was run with a J-beta primer mix and a sample-barcoded 5' primer. A template-switch 5' adaptor carrying 12 random nucleotides introduced a unique molecular identifier onto each TCR beta cDNA molecule. Each sample yielded at least 3 million CDR3-containing paired-end reads. First-strand cDNA was synthesized from all RNA with the Mint cDNA synthesis kit, primed by a TRBC-specific oligonucleotide. All cDNA was treated with uracil-DNA glycosylase and then went through a first 18-cycle PCR with the universal primers M1SS and BC2_uni_R. Turning to the authors' computational methods: Each sample was normalized by randomly selecting 1 million high-quality reads, each carrying a distinct molecular identifier. Instead of being binned into consensus sequences, reads with shared molecular identifiers were discarded. MiTCR, set to a Q25 quality threshold and the strictest error-elimination algorithm, was used for CDR3 identification, clonotype clustering and error correction. A nonparametric unseen species model with Euler transformation was used to estimate a lower bound on total TCR beta diversity. TCRdb itself trimmed the public reads at Q25 with fastp, ran MiXCR and retained productive beta chains. Records with the same CDR3 protein are collapsed into one entry carrying the most frequent genes and DNA. The authors' filters were not applied to this entry. This sample has some 760,000 distinct CDR3 sequences in its table, and about 25% of those were observed once. Around 3.6% of the sample is held by the ten biggest clonotypes.

This clonotype has a handful of counts. The antigen it recognizes is unknown. Base quality data are lacking; no much larger clone is found one base away. In addition, the sample was reused for a study of T cells of mothers and their children. The second study's authors report: The donors were nine systemically healthy Caucasian individuals, made up of three mothers and their six children. cDNA synthesis consumed the entire amount of extracted RNA, loaded at approximately 1.6 ug RNA in each 15 ul reaction. In the second PCR, sample barcodes and 2-4 random nucleotides were introduced via the M1S primer. Over 8 million TCR beta CDR3 reads were obtained for each mother, and millions of reads were obtained for each child. Thymic selection similarly shapes TCR recombination output in related and unrelated pairs, with minor effect from inherited differences. Normalized repertoire overlap was always slightly but never significantly higher in related than unrelated mother-child pairs. No persistent microchimeric T cell clones were found, with a detection sensitivity of approximately 95 clones per million clonotypes. To look for features that set related mother-child pairs apart from unrelated individuals, the researchers ran deep NGS to compare the TCR beta repertoires of mothers and children. On average, the children were about 12 +/- 4 years old, while the mothers were about 40 +/- 4 years old. After adapters were ligated using NEBNext reagents, the libraries underwent 100+100 nt paired-end sequencing on an Illumina HiSeq 2000. To avoid cross-contamination, the mother libraries and the child libraries were prepared a month apart and sequenced in separate runs. Between roughly 500,000 and 2,300,000 distinct TCR beta clonotypes were identified per donor. Naive TCR beta clonotypes were estimated from low-frequency clonotypes matched to each donor's FACS-determined naive share, without sorting.

The chain links TRBV25-1 with TRBJ2-5, with 12 bases matching TRBD2. Matching the DNA end better, TRBJ2-7 makes the J call doubtful. The clonotype originates from a boy between 10 and 17 years old in good health. The sample consisted of blood. The CDR3 loop reads CASSGLAGAVEQYF. Here is the DNA: TGTGCCAGCAGTGGACTAGCGGGAGCCGTCGAGCAGTACTTC.